Below, 26 T cell receptor beta chains from the same sample are listed, as sequenced in a study of a mutant IDH1 vaccine in newly diagnosed glioma. TCRdb's copy holds only in-frame clones and misses some; the assay was immunoSEQ multiplex PCR. The sample has approximately 50,000 clones; 85% to 90% are singletons. Their target antigens are unknown. Time point denoted: week 23, last vaccination. In every dose of vaccine, 300 ug of mutant IDH1 20-mer peptide was given alongside topical imiquimod. The specimen was PBMCs, collected from a glioma patient whose treatment included an IDH1 peptide vaccine. The receptors here all came from a man aged 35 to 55 with glioma.

The chain joins TRBV5-1 to TRBJ1-1; D is possibly TRBD1 (6 bases). The CDR3 loop spans 13 amino acids. Germline V gives CDR1 SGHRS, CDR2 YFSETQ. The V gene lost 4 bases and the J gene lost 10 bases, with 17 bases spanning the gap. The CDR3 loop reads CASSPSGQGVAFF. As DNA, the CDR3 is TGCGCCAGCAGCCCGTCGGGACAAGGTGTAGCTTTCTTT.

V usage is TRBV18 and J usage is TRBJ2-5, with D possibly TRBD2 on 5 matching bases. The V gene lost 0 bases and the J gene lost 5 bases, with 7 bases spanning the gap. The CDR3 loop spans 13 amino acids. Germline-derived CDR1 and CDR2 are KGHSH and LQKENI. Here the CDR3 reads CASSPPSEETQYF. The CDR3 DNA reads as TGTGCCAGCTCACCACCTAGCGAGGAGACCCAGTACTTC.

This rearrangement joins TRBV15 to TRBJ2-5; no definite D call. The closer fit of TRBJ2-7 to the DNA end suggests the J call may be wrong. The CDR3 consists of 14 residues. The germline CDR1 and CDR2 sequences are LNHNV and YYDKDF (reference sequence). The CDR3 DNA reads TGTGCCACCAGCAGCCTCGCCCTTGGCTACGAGCAGTACTTC. Its protein is CATSSLALGYEQYF.

The rearrangement joins TRBV4-1 to TRBJ2-5; D call uncertain. V lost 4 bases, J lost 1 base, and 10 bases lay in between. Germline V gene data show CDR1 as MGHRA and CDR2 as YSYEKL. The CDR3 length is 14 residues. CDR3 residues: CASSRDNVQETQYF. Here the CDR3 DNA reads TGCGCCAGCAGCCGGGATAATGTCCAAGAGACCCAGTACTTC.

The CDR3 loop is CASSRGTRLSEQYF. In DNA form, the CDR3 reads TGTGCCAGCAGTCGGGGGACTAGGCTCTCCGAGCAGTACTTC. The chain recombines TRBV7-3 with TRBJ2-7; 8 bases map to TRBD2. This CDR3 region has 14 residues. Germline assignment: CDR1 SGHTA and CDR2 FQGTGA. V gave up 6 bases and J gave up 6 bases; unmatched junction bases: 10.

This clone was detected only a few times. The rearrangement joins TRBV25-1 to TRBJ2-6; TRBD1 agrees at 8 bases. The germline V gene encodes CDR1 MGHDK and CDR2 SYGVNS. Trimming removed 5 bases from V and 2 bases from J; junction bases left unmatched: 8. The CDR3 is 17 amino acids. The CDR3 protein is CASSSQTGAPGANVLTF. The DNA for the CDR3 is TGTGCCAGCAGTTCACAGACAGGGGCCCCTGGGGCCAACGTCCTGACTTTC.

The J gene is TRBJ1-4, the V gene TRBV25-1; 10 bases line up with TRBD1. Germline V lookup: CDR1 MGHDK, CDR2 SYGVNS. With 6 bases clipped from V and 9 bases from J, the junction kept 10 bases outside the gene matches. The CDR3 extends over 15 amino acids. CDR3 coding DNA: TGTGCCAGCAGGCCTACCGGGACAGGGGTCCAAAAACTGTTTTTT. Its protein product is CASRPTGTGVQKLFF.

This sequence joins TRBV5-1 and TRBJ2-3, with 12 bases aligning to TRBD2. The V gene's germline CDR1 is SGHRS and CDR2 YFSETQ. With 5 bases clipped from V and 2 bases from J, the junction kept 3 bases outside the gene matches. CDR3 length: 15 amino acids. This chain's CDR3 is CASRGTSGHTDTQYF. The CDR3 DNA follows: TGCGCCAGCAGAGGGACTAGCGGGCACACAGATACGCAGTATTTT.

The chain carries TRBV5-1 and TRBJ2-7; D may be TRBD2 (6 bases). Trimming shortened V by 0 bases and J by 3 bases, and 16 bases separated the two germline ends. The CDR3 runs to 16 residues. Germline V lookup: CDR1 SGHRS, CDR2 YFSETQ. CDR3 protein: CASSLEFGGRLYEQYF. CDR3 nucleotide sequence: TGCGCCAGCAGCTTGGAATTCGGGGGACGGCTCTACGAGCAGTACTTC.

V and J are TRBV2 and TRBJ1-1; 9 bases line up with TRBD1. Trimming removed 7 bases from V and 6 bases from J; junction bases left unmatched: 9. Looked up from germline, CDR1 is SNHLY and CDR2 is FYNNEI. This CDR3 has 14 residues. The CDR3 loop reads CASTRSGTGPEAFF. The CDR3 DNA follows: TGTGCCAGCACCCGTTCCGGGACAGGGCCTGAAGCTTTCTTT.

For this clone: Sequence at one end of the junction differs from germline and may be a read error. V and J are TRBV6-1 and TRBJ2-7, with 8 bases fitting TRBD2. CDR1 MNHNS and CDR2 SASEGT come from the germline V gene. CDR3 length: 13 residues. CDR3 DNA sequence: TGTGCCAGCAGTAAAGCGGGGGCTAACGAGCAGTACTTC. Translation gives CASSKAGANEQYF.

V is TRBV28 and J is TRBJ2-7; D call uncertain. In germline, CDR1 is MDHEN, CDR2 SYDVKM. Trimming removed 3 bases from V and 5 bases from J, with 14 bases in between. The CDR3 is 14 residues long. Here the CDR3 reads CASSLAPTPHEQYF. The CDR3 DNA is TGTGCCAGCAGTTTGGCGCCGACCCCCCACGAGCAGTACTTC.

The chain joins TRBV6-1 to TRBJ2-7; 12 bases fit TRBD1. There are 15 residues in the CDR3. With V trimmed by 3 bases and J by 5 bases, 5 bases remained unmatched. In germline, CDR1 is MNHNS, CDR2 SASEGT. The CDR3 coding sequence is TGTGCCAGCAGTGATGGGACAGGGGGCGTCCACGAGCAGTACTTC. The encoded protein is CASSDGTGGVHEQYF.

The CDR3, as DNA: TGTGCCAGCAGTGAAACCGGGACAGGGGTAGTGAATGAGCAGTTCTTC. Amino acids: CASSETGTGVVNEQFF. J is TRBJ2-1 and V is TRBV6-1; 10 bases line up with TRBD1. V dropped 2 bases and J dropped 7; count of bases not matched to a gene: 8. The CDR3 consists of 16 residues. Germline V gene lookup returns CDR1 MNHNS and CDR2 SASEGT.

The chain combines TRBV4-1 with TRBJ2-7, with TRBD2 as a possible D gene (6 bases). The CDR3 has 15 amino acids. V lost 5 bases and J lost 5, with 19 bases in between. Germline CDR1 is MGHRA and CDR2 is YSYEKL. Here the CDR3 DNA reads TGCGCCAGCAGCTTGGGGGGACTGGTCGTGGACGAGCAGTACTTC. Translating it yields CASSLGGLVVDEQYF.

This clone was detected a few times. This chain uses TRBV19 with TRBJ1-5, with unresolved D. V was trimmed by 6 bases and J by 3 bases, leaving 15 bases between them. The length of the CDR3 is 15 residues. Per germline, CDR1 LNHDA and CDR2 SQIVND (reference sequence). The CDR3 DNA is TGTGCCAGTAGATCCCAAGGGTCTCACAATCAGCCCCAGCATTTT. It specifies CASRSQGSHNQPQHF.

This chain links TRBV6-6 with TRBJ2-7; the match to TRBD2 covers 8 bases. Germline CDR1 and CDR2: MNHNY and SVGAGI (reference sequence). With V trimmed by 6 bases and J by 2 bases, 12 bases remained unmatched. This CDR3 is 16 amino acids long. The CDR3, as DNA: TGTGCCAGCAGCCCTGGAGCTAGCGGGCCCCCCTACGAGCAGTACTTC. Translated, it gives CASSPGASGPPYEQYF.

J is TRBJ2-1 and V is TRBV25-1; 11 positions match TRBD2. The CDR3 spans 17 residues. Germline values: CDR1 MGHDK, CDR2 SYGVNS. V trimming: 0 bases; J trimming: 14 bases; junction bases outside the gene matches: 15. The CDR3 reads CASSEYWPSTSGANKFF. CDR3 coding DNA: TGTGCCAGCAGTGAATATTGGCCCTCGACTAGCGGGGCGAATAAGTTCTTC.

This clone has more than one count but fewer than ten. V is TRBV23-1 and J is TRBJ2-4; D is possibly TRBD1 or TRBD2 (5 bases each). TRBV23-1 is designated an ORF whose function remains uncertain. This CDR3 spans 19 amino acids. Trimming shortened V by 2 bases and J by 0 bases, and 20 bases separated the two germline ends. CDR3 DNA sequence: TGCGCCAGCAGTCAACCGTGGGGACGCGAAATTGGAGCCAAAAACATTCAGTACTTC. It specifies CASSQPWGREIGAKNIQYF.

The chain carries TRBV5-1 and TRBJ2-3; no definite D call. The CDR3 loop spans 14 amino acids. Germline CDR1 SGHRS, CDR2 YFSETQ. Deletions cut 0 bases from V and 4 bases from J, with 9 bases between. The CDR3, as DNA: TGCGCCAGCAGCTTGGTCGGAAGGGCAGATACGCAGTATTTT. It encodes CASSLVGRADTQYF.

V usage is TRBV5-4 and J usage is TRBJ2-1; TRBD2 aligns across 14 bases. This CDR3 region has 16 residues. The germline V gene encodes CDR1 SGHNT and CDR2 YYREEE (reference sequence). Germline trimming cut 4 bases from V and 9 bases from J; bases unmatched to any gene: 9. CDR3 loop: CASSRLAGGGTGEQFF. The CDR3 DNA follows: TGTGCCAGCAGCCGACTAGCGGGAGGGGGTACGGGTGAGCAGTTCTTC. The full variable domain, in which reference TRBV5-4 and TRBJ2-1 provide the parts outside the CDR3, is ETGVTQSPTHLIKTRGQQVTLRCSSQSGHNTVSWYQQALGQGPQFIFQYYREEENGRGNFPPRFSGLQFPNYSSELNVNALELDDSALYLCASSRLAGGGTGEQFFGPGTRLTVL.

The chain uses TRBV7-2 and TRBJ2-7; weak D call: TRBD2 (6 bases). The CDR3 runs to 15 residues. Germline CDR1 is SGHTA and CDR2 is FQGNSA. Deletions cut 5 bases from V and 7 bases from J, with 21 bases between. DNA of the CDR3: TGTGCCAGCAGCACCCAGGACTATACGTTAGATGAGCAGTACTTC. This codes for CASSTQDYTLDEQYF.

The gene calls are TRBV19 and TRBJ1-6; D uncertain. Per the germline V gene, CDR1 is LNHDA and CDR2 is SQIVND (reference sequence). The V and J ends lost 7 bases and 5 bases respectively, with 15 bases between them. The CDR3 loop spans 15 amino acids. In nucleotides, the CDR3 is TGTGCCAGTACCTTAGACTCGGGGAATAATTCACCCCTCCACTTT. Translation: CASTLDSGNNSPLHF.

Details on this clone: One end of the junction fails to match germline, which may point to a read error. The chain carries TRBV7-7 and TRBJ2-1; no clear D gene. Germline V CDR1 and CDR2: SSHAT, FNYEAQ (reference sequence). This CDR3 region has 14 residues. The CDR3, as DNA: TGTGCTAGCAGCCTAGATTTCTCCTACAATGAGCAGTTCTTC. Protein sequence: CASSLDFSYNEQFF.

Only a few counts were recorded for this clone. The V and J genes are TRBV4-1 and TRBJ2-5; TRBD1 agrees at 9 bases. Germline trimming cut 6 bases from V and 3 bases from J; bases unmatched to any gene: 8. Germline V CDR1 and CDR2: MGHRA, YSYEKL. The CDR3 is made up of 15 amino acids. CDR3 nucleotides: TGCGCCAGCAGGTCCCCCGGGACAGGGAAAGAGACCCAGTACTTC. This translates into CASRSPGTGKETQYF.

The chain uses TRBV9 and TRBJ1-5; a possible D gene is TRBD1 (5 bases). Germline values: CDR1 SGDLS, CDR2 YYNGEE. With 4 bases removed from V and 2 bases from J, the gap between germline ends came to 13 bases. This CDR3 comprises 15 residues. CDR3 coding DNA: TGTGCCAGCAGCCCCCATGGGGACGGCAATCAGCCCCAGCATTTT. Translating it yields CASSPHGDGNQPQHF.